This T cell receptor beta chain was observed in a study of persistence of HIV-infected CD4 T cells. Worth noting for this clone: What it binds is not known.

This nonspecific control used anti-CD3/anti-CD28 bead stimulation of CD4+ T cells. Sorting selected CD4+ T cells upregulating both CD40 ligand and CD69. Adults with HIV-1 started suppressive ART while chronically infected. CD8+ T cells were removed from PBMCs prior to stimulation. Anti-CD28/CD49d costimulation, CD40-blocking antibody and enfuvirtide were given to CD8-depleted PBMCs for 18 hours. This was the immunoSEQ version 4 assay in survey mode. This table comes from immunoSEQ multiplex PCR, and its TCRdb copy is limited to in-frame clones, with some not included. The sample consists of about 46,000 clones, 80% to 90% of them appearing once. CDR1 SQVTM and CDR2 ANQGSEA come from the germline V gene. V was pared by 5 bases and J by 1 base, with 14 bases between. This CDR3 is 14 amino acids long.

The sample was CD4+ T cells sorted from PBMCs after approximately 19-hour stimulation, taken from a patient who received antiretroviral therapy. The chain couples TRBV29-1 to TRBJ1-1; weak D call: TRBD1 (5 bases). This receptor was obtained from an adult woman with HIV who was CMV-seropositive. The CDR3 spells CSVFDSSSNTEAFF. DNA for the CDR3: TGCAGCGTTTTTGACAGCTCGTCGAACACTGAAGCTTTCTTT.